This TCR beta chain was identified during a study of OX40 agonist ivuxolimab in advanced cancers. Trimming cost V 6 bases and J 6 bases; bases outside gene matches: 10. The germline V gene has CDR1 LNHDA and CDR2 SQIVND (reference sequence). This CDR3 has 14 residues. Generated by immunoSEQ multiplex PCR, the TCRdb table keeps only in-frame clones and is missing some. The sample shows more than 65,000 clones, more than 85% of them seen only once. The source of this sequence is an adult with an advanced solid tumor such as melanoma, head and neck, liver or kidney cancer. This specimen consisted of CD4+ or CD8+ T cells sorted from blood, obtained in a trial of the OX40 agonist ivuxolimab. The chain recombines TRBV19 with TRBJ1-2; 7 bases align to TRBD1. CDR3: CASSADRAFDGYTF. DNA of the CDR3: TGTGCCAGTAGCGCAGACAGGGCCTTCGATGGCTACACCTTC.